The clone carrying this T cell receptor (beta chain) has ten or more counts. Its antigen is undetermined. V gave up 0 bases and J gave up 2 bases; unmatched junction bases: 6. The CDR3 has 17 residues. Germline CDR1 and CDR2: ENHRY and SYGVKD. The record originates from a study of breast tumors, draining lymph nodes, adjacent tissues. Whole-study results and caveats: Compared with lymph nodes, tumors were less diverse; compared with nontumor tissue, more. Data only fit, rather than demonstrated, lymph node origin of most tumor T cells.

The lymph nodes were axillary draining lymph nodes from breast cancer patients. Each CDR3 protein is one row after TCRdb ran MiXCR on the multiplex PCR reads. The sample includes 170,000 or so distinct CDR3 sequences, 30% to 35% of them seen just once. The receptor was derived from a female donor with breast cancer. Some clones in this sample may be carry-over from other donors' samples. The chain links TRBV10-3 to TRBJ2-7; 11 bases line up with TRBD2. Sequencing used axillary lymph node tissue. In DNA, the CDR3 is TGTGCCATCAGTGAGTCGACTAGCGGGGAGTCCCCCTACGAGCAGTACTTC. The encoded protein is CAISESTSGESPYEQYF.